The TCR beta chain described here comes from a study of blood T cell repertoires in COVID-19. In the study overall: Spain, Italy and the United States supplied samples that represented acute and convalescent COVID-19.

Data came from immunoSEQ multiplex PCR; TCRdb stores just in-frame clones and leaves some out. Of about 200,000 clones detected, 70% to 85% appear once; the ten largest clones hold less than 15%. This CDR3 spans 11 amino acids. Germline lookup yields CDR1 MDHEN and CDR2 SYDVKM. Note on this clone: The junction shows a germline mismatch at one end, possibly a read error.

This clonotype was sampled from a man aged 45-60 years who had recovered from COVID-19. The sequenced material came from peripheral blood. V usage is TRBV28 and J usage is TRBJ1-1; 7 positions match TRBD1. CDR3: CASSGDSGLVF. CDR3 sequence (DNA): TGTGCCAGCAGTGGGGACAGTGGGTTGGTCTTT. The full variable domain, in which reference TRBV28 and TRBJ1-1 provide the parts outside the CDR3, is DVKVTQSSRYLVKRTGEKVFLECVQDMDHENMFWYRQDPGLGLRLIYFSYDVKMKEKGDIPEGYSVSREKKERFSLILESASTNQTSMYLCASSGDSGLVFGQGTRLTVV.